This T cell receptor beta chain was sequenced during a study of blood T cells in healthy people across ages. Study-wide background: Per every two T cells, about one barcoded beta molecule was captured by template switching.

V was clipped by 9 bases and J by 3 bases, with 23 bases between them. This CDR3 region has 16 residues. Per the germline V gene, CDR1 is LNHDA and CDR2 is SQIVND (reference sequence). Together with a sample-barcoded 5' primer, a J-beta primer mix was included in a second PCR lasting roughly 6 to 12 cycles. Each CDR3 protein is one row after TCRdb ran MiXCR on the 5' RACE reads. The sample consists of 800,000 to 1,000,000 distinct CDR3 sequences, around 46% of them appearing once. On this clonotype itself: What it binds is not known.

Broader study findings: Changes in expanded clonotypes were possibly confounded, as the CMV status of donors was unknown.

The sequenced sample was blood. The clonotype was recovered from a man aged 25-40 years in good health. The chain uses TRBV19 and TRBJ1-2, with D maybe TRBD1 (6 bases). In nucleotides, the CDR3 is TGTGCCAGCACCCGCCAACGGGGGGGCTTCGACTATGGCTACACCTTC. This gives the protein CASTRQRGGFDYGYTF.